One sample yielded the 7 T cell receptor beta chains listed below, sequenced in a study of shared clonotypes between healthy human individuals. The data were produced by immunoSEQ multiplex PCR, yet TCRdb's version contains in-frame clones alone and is incomplete. The sample has around 200,000 clones; roughly 70% are singletons. Sequenced input: memory CD4+ T cells sorted from blood. The subset here: CD45RA-negative fraction. The receptors originated from a man aged 25 to 40 in good health.

In DNA form, the CDR3 reads TGTGCCAGCAGCTCGCAGGCAGACTCTAACTATGGCTACACCTTC. As protein: CASSSQADSNYGYTF. The chain recombines TRBV5-4 with TRBJ1-2; D is unresolved. The germline V gene has CDR1 SGHNT and CDR2 YYREEE (reference sequence). V was trimmed by 3 bases and J by 0 bases, leaving 12 bases between them. CDR3 size: 15 residues.

V usage is TRBV7-8 and J usage is TRBJ1-1; tentative D call: TRBD1 (5 bases). V was trimmed by 3 bases and J by 5 bases, leaving 7 bases between them. The CDR3 is 12 residues long. CDR1 is SGHVS, CDR2 FQNEAQ, per germline. CDR3 region: CASSFGATEAFF. The CDR3 nucleotides read TGTGCCAGCAGCTTCGGGGCTACTGAAGCTTTCTTT.

The rearrangement joins TRBV6-5 to TRBJ2-7; D is undetermined. The CDR3 has 15 residues. The germline CDR1 and CDR2 sequences are MNHEY and SVGAGI. Trimming removed 6 bases at V and 7 bases at J, with 22 bases between. The CDR3: CASRPRAPSIREQYF. The CDR3 nucleotides are TGTGCCAGCAGACCGAGAGCCCCTAGTATCCGGGAGCAGTACTTC.

This clone occurred a few times. The rearrangement joins TRBV28 to TRBJ2-7, with a tentative D call TRBD1 (6 bases). V was trimmed by 4 bases and J by 3 bases, leaving 10 bases between them. Germline V gene data show CDR1 as MDHEN and CDR2 as SYDVKM. The CDR3 contains 13 residues. CDR3 DNA: TGTGCCAGCAGTTCCGGACAGAGCTACGAGCAGTACTTC. It yields the protein CASSSGQSYEQYF.

V gene TRBV27 combines with J gene TRBJ2-1, with D unresolved. Trimming took off 7 bases at V and 6 bases at J, with 7 bases between the two ends. Per the germline V gene, CDR1 is MNHEY and CDR2 is SMNVEV (reference sequence). This CDR3 has 11 amino acids. The CDR3 nucleotides read TGTGCCAGCACCCTACTCAATGAGCAGTTCTTC. Translating it yields CASTLLNEQFF.

This clone was seen more than once but under ten times. The gene calls are TRBV5-5 and TRBJ1-2; D not resolved. Trimming took off 5 bases at V and 8 bases at J, with 13 bases between the two ends. This CDR3 comprises 12 residues. CDR1 and CDR2 (germline): SGHKS, YYEKEE (reference sequence). As DNA, the CDR3 is TGTGCCAGCAGACCATGGCCAGAGGGCTACACCTTC. Amino acids: CASRPWPEGYTF. The whole variable domain, remainder taken from reference TRBV5-5 and TRBJ1-2, is DAGVTQSPTHLIKTRGQQVTLRCSPISGHKSVSWYQQVLGQGPQFIFQYYEKEERGRGNFPDRFSARQFPNYSSELNVNALLLGDSALYLCASRPWPEGYTFGSGTRLTVV.

This CDR3 is CASSLGAGPRDYEQYF. CDR3 coding DNA: TGTGCCAGCAGCTTAGGGGCGGGTCCCAGGGACTACGAGCAGTACTTC. The V gene is TRBV11-2, the J gene TRBJ2-7; either TRBD1 or TRBD2 may supply D (5 bases each). V was trimmed by 1 base and J by 3 bases, leaving 16 bases between them. Germline V gene lookup returns CDR1 SGHAT and CDR2 FQNNGV. The CDR3 loop spans 16 amino acids.